The rows below give T cell receptor beta chains drawn from one sample of a study of cytomegalovirus exposure and HLA in healthy donors. Profiled with immunoSEQ multiplex PCR; TCRdb holds only in-frame clones, not every one. The data show about 120,000 clones, roughly four fifths seen once. What was sequenced was PBMCs. These TCRs come from a woman in her 40s in good health and CMV-seropositive. Each CDR3 is given with its conserved first and last residue. The D gene is left open where the match is weak. Where a row states a size, it is once, few, many or the class of an expanded clone; other rows omit it.

-,TRBV7-9,TRBJ2-5,16,-,CASSLDRLGTVETQYF,TGTGCCAGCAGCTTAGACAGGCTCGGGACTGTGGAGACCCAGTACTTC
TRBD1,TRBV11-3,TRBJ1-2,14,once,CASSSDRGLHGYTF,TGTGCCAGCAGCTCCGACAGGGGCCTACATGGCTACACCTTC
-,TRBV23-1,TRBJ2-7,16,-,CASSHLNTGYHYEQYF,TGCGCCAGCAGTCACCTGAATACAGGGTATCACTACGAGCAGTACTTC
TRBD2,TRBV27,TRBJ2-7,14,-,CASREGTSRYEQYF,TGTGCCAGCAGAGAAGGGACTAGCCGGTACGAGCAGTACTTC
-,TRBV5-5,TRBJ1-1,15,-,CASSLGWAMNTEAFF,TGTGCCAGCAGCTTGGGCTGGGCCATGAACACTGAAGCTTTCTTT
TRBD1,TRBV15,TRBJ1-5,14,few,CATMRGQKNQPQHF,TGTGCCACCATGAGGGGGCAGAAAAATCAGCCCCAGCATTTT
-,TRBV7-9,TRBJ1-5,15,once,CASSPSGPSGQPQHF,TGTGCCAGCAGCCCTAGCGGTCCCTCGGGGCAGCCCCAGCATTTT
TRBD2,TRBV28,TRBJ2-1,16,-,CASERTSGSSYNEQFF,TGTGCCAGCGAGAGAACTAGCGGGAGTTCCTACAATGAGCAGTTCTTC
-,TRBV5-1,TRBJ2-5,14,few,CASSLTGGQETQYF,TGCGCCAGCAGCTTAACGGGTGGGCAAGAGACCCAGTACTTC
-,TRBV6-1,TRBJ2-3,14,-,CASSSGRGADTQYF,TGTGCCAGCAGTTCGGGCAGGGGGGCAGATACGCAGTATTTT
TRBD2,TRBV27,TRBJ2-1,14,-,CASRRGSAYNEQFF,TGTGCCAGCAGGCGGGGGTCTGCCTACAATGAGCAGTTCTTC
-,TRBV28,TRBJ2-7,14,-,CASSFTLGAYEQYF,TGTGCCAGCAGTTTTACCCTCGGAGCCTACGAGCAGTACTTC
-,TRBV7-2,TRBJ2-3,16,-,CASSSLLAESTDTQYF,TGTGCCAGCAGCTCTCTCCTAGCTGAAAGCACAGATACGCAGTATTTT
TRBD1,TRBV19,TRBJ2-7,15,-,CASSSPGQGFYEQYF,TGTGCCAGTAGTTCCCCGGGACAGGGTTTCTACGAGCAGTACTTC
TRBD1,TRBV19,TRBJ1-2,14,-,CASSPTGGGYGYTF,TGTGCCAGTAGCCCGACAGGGGGCGGCTATGGCTACACCTTC
-,TRBV6-1,TRBJ1-3,16,-,CASSDPTRDSGNTIYF,TGTGCCAGCAGTGATCCAACCCGGGACTCTGGAAACACCATATATTTT
TRBD2,TRBV6-1,TRBJ2-3,17,-,CASSEGIRGRTFDTQYF,TGTGCCAGCAGTGAAGGTATCCGCGGGAGGACCTTTGATACGCAGTATTTT
TRBD1,TRBV7-7,TRBJ1-2,17,-,CASSLARILDRAHGYTF,TGTGCTAGCAGCTTAGCCCGAATCCTGGACAGGGCGCATGGCTACACCTTC
TRBD1,TRBV5-4,TRBJ2-1,15,-,CASSLVTGVYNEQFF,TGTGCCAGCAGCTTGGTGACAGGGGTTTACAATGAGCAGTTCTTC
TRBD1,TRBV19,TRBJ1-2,14,-,CASIEIGTGTGYTF,TGTGCCAGTATCGAAATCGGGACAGGGACTGGCTACACCTTC
TRBD1,TRBV5-1,TRBJ2-3,14,-,CASSRTGVPDTQYF,TGCGCCAGCAGCCGGACAGGGGTGCCAGATACGCAGTATTTT
-,TRBV30,TRBJ1-2,11,-,CAWSGGGGYTF,TGTGCCTGGAGTGGGGGAGGAGGCTACACCTTC
TRBD1,TRBV19,TRBJ1-4,18,few,CASSPRTGKGATNEKLFF,TGTGCCAGTAGTCCCCGGACAGGGAAGGGGGCAACTAATGAAAAACTGTTTTTT
TRBD2,TRBV9,TRBJ2-7,15,-,CASSVGLAGDREQYF,TGTGCCAGCAGCGTAGGACTAGCGGGAGATCGCGAGCAGTACTTC